The entry below gives a single T cell receptor (beta chain) sequence along with its context. Its antigen remains unknown. Researchers ran the PCR with 60 Vbeta and 13 Jbeta primers. TCRdb keeps only in-frame clones here, not all; method: immunoSEQ multiplex PCR. This table holds fewer than 150,000 clones, approximately 77% found once. This CDR3 spans 16 amino acids. V lost 1 base, J lost 7 bases, and 17 bases lay in between. In germline, CDR1 is SGDLS, CDR2 YYNGEE. These data belong to a study of cytomegalovirus exposure and HLA in healthy donors. Study information: Falling in the Caucasian-associated ancestry cluster were 80% to 90% of some 400 genotyped donors.

Overall study results and limits: In a later analysis, V- and J-gene trimming of beta chains associated with a DCLRE1C missense variant, replicated independently. Sequencing had likely introduced a cluster of highly shared sequence variants as an artifact. Common viral pathogens seemed to be connected with several of the most significant clusters, according to a later analysis.

The chain joins TRBV9 to TRBJ2-2; a weak D match, TRBD1 (6 bases). This receptor was identified in a woman between 45 and 60 years old in good health and CMV-seronegative. The sample taken for sequencing was PBMCs. The CDR3 DNA is TGTGCCAGCAGCGTATCCAGGGGAAACGAGGGCGGGGAGCTGTTTTTT. Translated: CASSVSRGNEGGELFF.